This T cell receptor (beta chain) was captured in a study of T cells in Graves' hyperthyroidism and ophthalmopathy. The germline V gene encodes CDR1 SGHDT and CDR2 YYEEEE. The ends lost 4 bases at V and 0 bases at J; junction bases unmatched: 3. The CDR3 is 15 amino acids. This clonotype was counted only a few times. TCR beta CDR3 sequences were amplified from RNA transcripts. Carried out on the TCR CDR3, a first-round RT-PCR used the HTBI primer set. Via MiXCR, TCRdb re-called the multiplex PCR reads, giving one row per CDR3 protein. The table has around 600,000 distinct CDR3 sequences, about 14% seen once.

The sequence derives from a woman in her forties or fifties with Graves' ophthalmopathy. The V call is TRBV5-6, the J call TRBJ2-5; 10 bases line up with TRBD2. Sequencing was carried out using blood. In DNA, the CDR3 is TGTGCCAGCAGCCTTAGCGGGAGGCACCAAGAGACCCAGTACTTC. It encodes CASSLSGRHQETQYF.